This TCR beta chain emerged from a study of blood T cells in healthy people across ages. For this clonotype: What it binds is unknown.

Through a sample-barcoded 5' primer and a J-beta primer mix, a second PCR was run for roughly 7 to 11 cycles. Every sample produced at least 3 million CDR3-containing paired-end reads. TCRdb re-called the 5' RACE reads with MiXCR, one entry per CDR3 protein. The sample records roughly 1,700,000 distinct CDR3 sequences, about 28% being singletons. General study points: Investigators treated diversity estimates from one million T cells as underestimates. No one knew whether donors had CMV, which possibly confounded expanded clonotype changes. Compared with aged donors, long-lived donors showed fewer expanded clones, suggesting selection.

The length of the CDR3 is 15 residues. CDR1 and CDR2 (germline): SEHNR, FQNEAQ (reference sequence). Trimming took 7 bases from V and 3 from J; bases not matched to a gene: 8. The clonotype was recovered from a woman aged 30 to 39 in good health. The genes are TRBV7-9 and TRBJ2-3; 9 bases align to TRBD1. The sequenced sample was blood. Written as DNA, the CDR3 is TGTGCCAGCATCGGCCGGGACAGGGCAACAGATACGCAGTATTTT. Translation: CASIGRDRATDTQYF.